Described below is a single T cell receptor beta chain sequence and its context. This clone's antigen is unknown. Per-base quality was not reported, and no clone a single base away is much larger than it. V is pared back by 4 bases and J by 0 bases, with 4 bases lying between the germline termini. Per the germline V gene, SGDLS is the CDR1 and YYNGEE is the CDR2. The CDR3 spans 12 residues, from the cysteine through the phenylalanine. Only the CDR3 DNA is retained, 36 bases long and in frame from the first base. This sample was taken from a study of shared clonotypes between healthy human individuals (TCRdb year 2020). In terms of the full investigation: Three men and two women, aged 18 to 49 years, made up the cohort. Per donor, three plates each were used for CD4 naive and CD4 memory, two for CD8 naive, and one for CD8 memory. To estimate repertoire size and how much clonotypes are shared between individuals, the study performed deep sequencing of blood TCR repertoires from five healthy adults. To increase sequencing depth and limit assay-specific biases, TCR repertoire library preparation and sequencing were carried out by different laboratories using diverse techniques. Leukapheresis yielded between about 0.9 and 10 billion PBMCs per donor. Study-wide findings and limitations: Incomplete sequencing was indicated by rarefaction of sorted-subset datasets, despite the large sequencing depth. Sharing across a few donors was observed for approximately 5% of naive CD4, under 4% of naive CD8, 2% to 2.5% of memory CD4, and about 0.4% of memory CD8 clonotypes. Based on pairwise subsampling, the degree of clonotype sharing among donors was expected to be affected by sequencing depth. Only blood was sampled, and tissue TCR repertoires likely differ from those in blood. Clonotypes shared by all four sorted-subset donors showed higher generation probabilities than non-shared clonotypes. Naive subsets generally had larger estimated clonotype richness than memory subsets. The small number of donors limited the genetic and exposure-history diversity represented.

CD8 naive samples were obtained by positive selection for CCR7 among CD45RO-negative cells, yielding a CD45RA+CCR7+ population from which TemRA cells were excluded. Healthy HIV-negative adults with no recently reported acute infections or vaccinations were included as donors. Only Caucasian adults living in Nashville, Tennessee, USA were represented among the donors. After blood collection by leukapheresis, PBMCs were isolated using Ficoll-Histopaque density gradient centrifugation and then cryopreserved in the vapor phase of liquid nitrogen. Analytical flow cytometry was used to check the purity and quantity of each magnetically sorted T cell population. Genomic DNA was isolated from every sorted fraction and measured by UV absorbance on a Nanodrop 2000c. Using the deep immunoSEQ assay, TCR CDR3 regions were amplified from genomic DNA by multiplex PCR. Extracted genomic DNA from each cell subset was distributed evenly across all wells of several immunoSEQ 96-well plates, and each plate was treated as a replicate. For sorted subsets, each replicate PCR was loaded with 200 to 250 ng genomic DNA, equivalent to approximately 27,000 T cell genomes. Purified libraries were quantified with a Qubit 3.0 fluorometer, sized on a Bioanalyzer 2100, and re-quantified with the KAPA Library Quantification kit. Every immunoSEQ 96-well plate was sequenced on a dedicated single-read 150-cycle Illumina NextSeq 550 flow cell. The paper's data handling went like this. Because only junctional sequences without quality scores were contained in the immunoSEQ output, filtering matching that applied to full-length reads could not be performed. To assign V/J genes and CDR3, sequences were annotated against IMGT germline references using PyIR, a Python wrapper for IgBLAST v1.9. Reads were filtered out if the reads had weak V/J assignments (E-value above 1e-6), no CDR3, stop codons, out-of-frame junctions, or ambiguous translated residues. A V3J clonotype was defined by an identical inferred V gene, J gene, and CDR3 amino acid sequence. The percentage overlap between two repertoires was calculated by dividing the number of shared unique clonotypes by the size of the smaller repertoire. Repertoire richness was assessed with RTK rarefaction, the Chao1 estimator, and Recon v2.1 estimates of unobserved clonotypes. Generation probabilities were computed with OLGA for all TCRbeta clonotypes obtained by the gDNA method from a handful of donors. Sourced from immuneACCESS, this table was stored by TCRdb with only in-frame sequences that have V and J called. A share of the clones is absent; for the studies checked, an unresolved V gene accounts for under half, and the remainder has no known explanation. V, J and clone size reflect that table, while D and trimming were determined from the DNA. This sample comprises about 680,000 clones, 90% to 95% of them detected only once. Approximately 22% of the sample is taken by the ten largest.

The sequencing sample was made of naive CD8+ T cells sorted from blood. This sample's cell subset or site label indicates: CD45RA+CCR7+. The receptor was derived from a man between 25 and 39 years old in good health. This sequence uses TRBV9 and TRBJ1-1, with the D gene not confidently named. The nucleotide sequence reads TGTGCCAGCAGCCCCATGAACACTGAAGCTTTCTTT. This gives the protein CASSPMNTEAFF.